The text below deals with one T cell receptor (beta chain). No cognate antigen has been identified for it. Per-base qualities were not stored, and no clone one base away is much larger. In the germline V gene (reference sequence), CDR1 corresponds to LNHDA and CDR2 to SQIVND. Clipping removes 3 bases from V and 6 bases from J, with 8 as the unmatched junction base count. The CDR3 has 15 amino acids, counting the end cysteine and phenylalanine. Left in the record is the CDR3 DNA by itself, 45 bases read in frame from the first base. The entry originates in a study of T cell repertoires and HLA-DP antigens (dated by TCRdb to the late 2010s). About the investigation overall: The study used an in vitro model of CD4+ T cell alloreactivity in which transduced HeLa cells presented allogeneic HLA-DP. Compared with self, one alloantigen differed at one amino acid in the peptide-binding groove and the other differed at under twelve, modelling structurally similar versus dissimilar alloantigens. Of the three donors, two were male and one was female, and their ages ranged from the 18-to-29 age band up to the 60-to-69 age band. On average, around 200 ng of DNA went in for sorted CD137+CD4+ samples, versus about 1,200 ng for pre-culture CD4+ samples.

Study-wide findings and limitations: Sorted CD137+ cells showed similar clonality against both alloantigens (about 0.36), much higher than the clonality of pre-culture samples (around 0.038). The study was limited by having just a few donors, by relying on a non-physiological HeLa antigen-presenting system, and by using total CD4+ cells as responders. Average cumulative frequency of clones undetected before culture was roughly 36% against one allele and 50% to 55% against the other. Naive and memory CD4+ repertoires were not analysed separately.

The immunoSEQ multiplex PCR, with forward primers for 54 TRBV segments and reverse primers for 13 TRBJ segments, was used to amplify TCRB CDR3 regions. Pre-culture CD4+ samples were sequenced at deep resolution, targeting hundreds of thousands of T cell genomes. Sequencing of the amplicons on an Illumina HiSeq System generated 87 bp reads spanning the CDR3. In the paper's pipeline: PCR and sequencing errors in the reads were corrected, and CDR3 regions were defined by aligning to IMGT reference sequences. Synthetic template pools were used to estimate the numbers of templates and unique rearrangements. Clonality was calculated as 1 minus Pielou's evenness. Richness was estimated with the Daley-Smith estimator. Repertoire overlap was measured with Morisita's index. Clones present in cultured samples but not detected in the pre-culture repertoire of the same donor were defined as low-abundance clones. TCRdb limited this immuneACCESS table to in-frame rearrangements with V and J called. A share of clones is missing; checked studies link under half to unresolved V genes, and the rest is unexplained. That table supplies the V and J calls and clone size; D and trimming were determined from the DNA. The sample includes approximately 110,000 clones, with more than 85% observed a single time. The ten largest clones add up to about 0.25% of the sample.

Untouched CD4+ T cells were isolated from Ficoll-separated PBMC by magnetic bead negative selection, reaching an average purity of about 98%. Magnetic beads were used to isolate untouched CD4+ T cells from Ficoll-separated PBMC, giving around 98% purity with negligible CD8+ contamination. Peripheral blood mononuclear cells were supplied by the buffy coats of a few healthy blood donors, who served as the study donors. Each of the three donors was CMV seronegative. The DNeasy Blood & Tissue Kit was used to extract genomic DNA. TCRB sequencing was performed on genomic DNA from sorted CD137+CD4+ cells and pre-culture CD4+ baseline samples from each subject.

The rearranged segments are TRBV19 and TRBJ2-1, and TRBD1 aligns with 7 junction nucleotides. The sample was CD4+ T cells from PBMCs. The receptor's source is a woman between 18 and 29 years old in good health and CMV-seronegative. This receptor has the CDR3 CASSMGQIGFNEQFF. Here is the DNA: TGTGCCAGTAGTATGGGACAGATCGGGTTCAATGAGCAGTTCTTC.